The rows below give T cell receptor beta chains drawn from one sample of a study of PD-1 blockade in classical Hodgkin lymphoma. This table comes from immunoSEQ multiplex PCR, and its TCRdb copy is limited to in-frame clones, with some not included. Among about 47,000 clones listed, 90% were seen once. The material sequenced was peripheral blood mononuclear cells (PBMCs), taken before the fourth cycle of nivolumab. The receptors stem from a human donor with classical Hodgkin lymphoma. Each CDR3 is given with its conserved first and last residue. D genes are given only for firm matches. Rows give clone size only sometimes, using once, few, many, or a class for an expanded clone.

TRBV2	TRBJ2-7	-	13	-	TGTGCCAGCAGTACGAGGACTGTCTACGAGCAGTACTTC	CASSTRTVYEQYF
TRBV11-3	TRBJ2-1	-	13	-	TGTGCCAGCAGCTTCAATTCTCCCAATGAGCAGTTCTTC	CASSFNSPNEQFF
TRBV11-2	TRBJ2-7	TRBD2	15	-	TGTGCCAGCAGCTTAGCGCTAGCGGGAGGTAAAGAGCAGTACTTC	CASSLALAGGKEQYF
TRBV30	TRBJ2-7	TRBD2	15	-	TGTGCCTGGAGTGGAGGTCCGGGAGGTTCCTACGAGCAGTACTTC	CAWSGGPGGSYEQYF
TRBV18	TRBJ1-2	TRBD1	11	-	TGTGCCAGCGCTCGGGACAGGGGTTACACCTTC	CASARDRGYTF
TRBV21-1	TRBJ1-1	-	14	-	TGTGCCAGCAGCAAACAGGTACCCTCCCCTGAAGCTTTCTTT	CASSKQVPSPEAFF
TRBV7-8	TRBJ2-7	-	19	-	TGTGCCAGCAGCTTAGAAGACATACATGGAGGAGCCGCGATACCCGAGCAGTACTTC	CASSLEDIHGGAAIPEQYF
TRBV30	TRBJ2-5	-	15	-	TGTGCCTGGAGTGTGGTATCGAGAACTGGGGGGACCCAGTACTTC	CAWSVVSRTGGTQYF
TRBV10-3	TRBJ1-1	TRBD1	13	-	TGTGCCATCAGTGGACAGGGGAACACTGAAGCTTTCTTT	CAISGQGNTEAFF
TRBV5-1	TRBJ2-1	TRBD2	15	-	TGCGCCAGCAGCTTAGGGACTAGCGGGACTCATGAGCAGTTCTTC	CASSLGTSGTHEQFF
TRBV7-8	TRBJ2-1	-	18	few	TGTGCCAGCACCCCTTTAGGGGCGGGAAGTTGGGCCTACAATGAGCAGTTCTTC	CASTPLGAGSWAYNEQFF
TRBV9	TRBJ1-2	-	16	once	TGTGCCAGCAGCGTAGCGTCGACCACAGCTAACTATGGCTACACCTTC	CASSVASTTANYGYTF
TRBV7-9	TRBJ1-5	-	12	few	TGTGCCAGCAGCTGGGGGGGTCAGCCCCAGCATTTT	CASSWGGQPQHF
TRBV7-6	TRBJ1-3	-	15	-	TGTGCCAGCAGCTTATCGGGGGGGCCCGGAAACACCATATATTTT	CASSLSGGPGNTIYF
TRBV5-6	TRBJ2-5	-	13	-	TGTGCCAGCATCTCTGAGGGCACGCGGACCCAGTACTTC	CASISEGTRTQYF
TRBV2	TRBJ1-4	-	15	-	TGTGCCAGCAAGTGGGGGGGAAGGTTTAATGAAAAACTGTTTTTT	CASKWGGRFNEKLFF
TRBV18	TRBJ2-7	TRBD2	17	-	TGTGCCAGCTCACTGGGGGCCGGGACTAGCAGCTTCTACGAGCAGTACTTC	CASSLGAGTSSFYEQYF
TRBV5-4	TRBJ1-1	-	14	-	TGTGCCAGCAGCTTGGTCGCCTCCGGTGCTGAAGCTTTCTTT	CASSLVASGAEAFF
TRBV27	TRBJ2-5	TRBD2	18	-	TGTGCCAGCAGTTTATACTTGCACGGGAGGTGTTGGGAAGAGACCCAGTACTTC	CASSLYLHGRCWEETQYF
TRBV6-1	TRBJ1-5	-	16	-	TGTGCCAGCAGTGAATTAATCTCTAATAGCAATCAGCCCCAGCATTTT	CASSELISNSNQPQHF
TRBV4-1	TRBJ2-7	TRBD1	13	-	TGCGCCAGCAGCCTAGACAGGGTCTACGAGCAGTACTTC	CASSLDRVYEQYF
TRBV27	TRBJ2-2	-	21	-	TGTGCCAGCAGTTTATCCGGTATAAGGTTATTGCTAGCGTCGAACACCGGGGAGCTGTTTTTT	CASSLSGIRLLLASNTGELFF
TRBV4-1	TRBJ2-7	TRBD2	14	-	TGCGCCAGCAGCCAAACTAGCGGCTCCTACGAGCAGTACTTC	CASSQTSGSYEQYF
TRBV28	TRBJ2-7	-	16	-	TGTGCCAGCAGTTCGAACCCGGGGAACCCATCCTACGAGCAGTACTTC	CASSSNPGNPSYEQYF
TRBV27	TRBJ1-2	-	16	-	TGTGCCAGCAGTTTATGGGGGGGGGTAGGCAACTATGGCTACACCTTC	CASSLWGGVGNYGYTF
TRBV6-1	TRBJ2-5	-	13	-	TGTGCCAGCAGTGAAAAGGAATCGGTGTCCCAGTACTTC	CASSEKESVSQYF
TRBV9	TRBJ2-2	TRBD2	16	-	TGTGCCAGCAGGCCCCTTGCTAGCGGGACCACCGGGGAGCTGTTTTTT	CASRPLASGTTGELFF
TRBV6-5	TRBJ1-1	-	13	-	TGTGCCAGCAGTTCGAAAAGGACTACTGAAGCTTTCTTT	CASSSKRTTEAFF
TRBV2	TRBJ2-7	TRBD2	14	-	TGTGCCAGCAGGTCGGGAGGGTCGTTTTACGAGCAGTACTTC	CASRSGGSFYEQYF
TRBV28	TRBJ1-1	TRBD1	16	-	TGTGCCAGCAGTCTACGAGAGACAGGGTGGGACACTGAAGCTTTCTTT	CASSLRETGWDTEAFF
TRBV7-3	TRBJ2-2	TRBD2	15	once	TGTGCCAGCAGGCTGACTAGCGGGAGTCGCGGGGAGCTGTTTTTT	CASRLTSGSRGELFF
TRBV25-1	TRBJ2-1	-	11	-	TGTGCCAGCAGTGGAGACGGTGAGCAGTTCTTC	CASSGDGEQFF
TRBV5-1	TRBJ2-3	TRBD2	14	-	TGCGCCAGCAGTTCTAGCGGGAGGGCCGATACGCAGTATTTT	CASSSSGRADTQYF
TRBV27	TRBJ2-1	TRBD1	12	-	TGTGCCAGCAGTTACAGGGGCGATGAGCAGTTCTTC	CASSYRGDEQFF
TRBV11-3	TRBJ2-3	TRBD2	12	-	TGTGCCAGCAGCTCACGGGAGGCTACGCAGTATTTT	CASSSREATQYF
TRBV6-1	TRBJ2-7	TRBD1	14	-	TGTGCCAGCGCAGCCGGGACAGGGAACTACGAGCAGTACTTC	CASAAGTGNYEQYF
TRBV19	TRBJ2-3	-	13	-	TGTGCCAGCCACGGGACGGGGACGGATACGCAGTATTTT	CASHGTGTDTQYF
TRBV28	TRBJ2-3	-	15	-	TGTGCCAGCAGTTTGGGTGGAGCCCCCACAGATACGCAGTATTTT	CASSLGGAPTDTQYF
TRBV6-1	TRBJ2-7	-	15	-	TGTGCCCCACCAACAGAGACGCACCAGCCCTACGAGCAGTACTTC	CAPPTETHQPYEQYF